One sample yielded the 26 T cell receptor beta chains listed below, sequenced in a study of post-analysis software for immune sequencing data (dated by TCRdb to between 2014 and 2016). Receptors were amplified or captured by PCR. The sample was run on an Illumina HiSeq 2500. To reduce PCR and sequencing biases, unique molecular identifiers were incorporated into the TCR beta cDNA libraries. The raw public reads went through TCRdb reprocessing: fastp at Q25, MiXCR clone calling, in-frame beta chains kept. One record per CDR3 amino acid sequence lists the most common genes and DNA. For this sample there are about 540,000 distinct CDR3 sequences; 34% appear just once. 4.5% to 7.5% of the sample is taken by the ten largest. Their antigens remain unidentified. Overall study results and their limits: Significantly higher frequencies in patients than in controls were found for about 5 TRBV segments, including TRBV5-6, TRBV5-1 and TRBV20-1.

The specimen sequenced was blood. These receptors were taken from a girl aged 2-17 years with multiple sclerosis.

The genes are TRBV28 and TRBJ2-1; D perhaps matches TRBD2 (6 bases). The CDR3 has 13 residues. From germline, CDR1 is MDHEN and CDR2 SYDVKM. The V gene lost 10 bases and the J gene lost 2 bases, with 12 bases spanning the gap. This CDR3 is CAIREITYNEQFF. The CDR3 DNA reads TGTGCCATCCGGGAGATCACCTACAATGAGCAGTTCTTC. The full variable domain, its missing parts supplied by reference TRBV28 and TRBJ2-1, is DVKVTQSSRYLVKRTGEKVFLECVQDMDHENMFWYRQDPGLGLRLIYFSYDVKMKEKGDIPEGYSVSREKKERFSLILESASTNQTSMYLCAIREITYNEQFFGPGTRLTVL.

This clonotype appeared many times. This chain joins TRBV27 and TRBJ1-2, with D perhaps TRBD1 (5 bases). Between the trimmed V and J ends, which lost 0 bases and 0 bases, there was a span of 23 bases. Germline V lookup: CDR1 MNHEY, CDR2 SMNVEV (reference sequence). The length of the CDR3 is 20 residues. CDR3 region: CASSLSQPLTRLGPNYGYTF. CDR3 coding DNA: TGTGCCAGCAGTTTATCCCAGCCCCTGACACGCCTGGGGCCTAACTATGGCTACACCTTC.

The rearrangement joins TRBV4-2 to TRBJ2-3, with 9 bases fitting TRBD2. Germline-derived CDR1 and CDR2 are LGHNA and YNFKEQ. This CDR3 has 15 amino acids. Trimming took 4 bases from V and 7 from J; bases not matched to a gene: 9. DNA for the CDR3: TGTGCCAGCAGCCGCATGGGCGGGGGGGCGAATACGCAGTATTTT. Translation gives CASSRMGGGANTQYF.

The sample holds a few counts of this clonotype. V usage is TRBV20-1 and J usage is TRBJ1-2; unclear D gene. The CDR3 length is 14 residues. V gave up 5 bases and J gave up 0 bases, with 13 bases separating them. The germline V gene has CDR1 DFQATT and CDR2 SNEGSKA (reference sequence). The CDR3 region has the DNA TGCAGTGCTCATACCGCAAGCGCTAACTATGGCTACACCTTC. This sequence encodes CSAHTASANYGYTF.

This clonotype was seen a few times. The genes are TRBV5-1 and TRBJ2-3; 9 bases map to TRBD2. There are 15 residues in the CDR3. With V trimmed by 3 bases and J by 6 bases, 8 bases remained unmatched. CDR1 is SGHRS, CDR2 YFSETQ, per germline. Here the CDR3 reads CASSSGLASGDTQYF. In DNA, the CDR3 is TGCGCCAGCAGCTCCGGACTAGCGAGTGGTGATACGCAGTATTTT.

CDR3 DNA: TGTGCCGGCACCCCTTGGCCGGGGGCCCCGAGCACAGATACGCAGTATTTT. It is translated as CAGTPWPGAPSTDTQYF. This chain links TRBV6-6 with TRBJ2-3; either TRBD1 or TRBD2 may fit D (6 bases each). Germline assignment: CDR1 MNHNY and CDR2 SVGAGI (reference sequence). Trimming cost V 11 bases and J 0 bases, with 24 bases left between them. The CDR3 consists of 17 residues.

The chain combines TRBV6-5 with TRBJ2-3; 8 nucleotides match TRBD1. The CDR3 has 15 amino acids. The ends lost 2 bases at V and 4 bases at J; junction bases unmatched: 5. The germline CDR1 and CDR2 sequences are MNHEY and SVGAGI. CDR3: CASSYQGQEADTQYF. Written as DNA, the CDR3 is TGTGCCAGCAGTTACCAGGGACAGGAGGCAGATACGCAGTATTTT.

This clonotype was observed many times. This rearrangement joins TRBV2 to TRBJ2-3; no reliable D call. The ends were cut back, 0 bases at V and 0 bases at J, with 7 bases in the middle. Germline V gene sequence: CDR1 SNHLY, CDR2 FYNNEI. This CDR3 spans 15 amino acids. CDR3 nucleotides: TGTGCCAGCAGTGAAGCTGGTTTCAGCACAGATACGCAGTATTTT. This codes for CASSEAGFSTDTQYF. Based on the CDR3 plus reference TRBV2 and TRBJ2-3, the full variable domain is EPEVTQTPSHQVTQMGQEVILRCVPISNHLYFYWYRQILGQKVEFLVSFYNNEISEKSEIFDDQFSVERPDGSNFTLKIRSTKLEDSAMYFCASSEAGFSTDTQYFGPGTRLTVL.

The chain uses TRBV7-8 and TRBJ2-5; D unresolved. V lost 3 bases to trimming and J lost 5 bases, with 10 bases between them. The CDR3 has 13 amino acids. Germline V gives CDR1 SGHVS, CDR2 FQNEAQ. This chain's CDR3 is CASSFPATETQYF. CDR3 nucleotide sequence: TGTGCCAGCAGCTTCCCGGCTACCGAGACCCAGTACTTC.

In this sample, this clonotype turned up once. This chain uses TRBV24-1 with TRBJ1-5, with D possibly matching TRBD1 (6 bases). The germline V gene has CDR1 KGHDR and CDR2 SFDVKD. V lost 4 bases and J 4 bases, leaving 13 bases between the germline ends. The CDR3 loop spans 15 amino acids. CDR3 protein: CATSDPGVFNQPQHF. The CDR3 DNA reads TGTGCCACCAGTGACCCAGGGGTTTTTAATCAGCCCCAGCATTTT.

This clonotype has only a few counts. The chain carries TRBV29-1 and TRBJ1-2, with 7 positions matching TRBD1. The CDR3 spans 12 residues. V trimming: 4 bases; J trimming: 3 bases; junction bases outside the gene matches: 2. Germline assignment: CDR1 SQVTM and CDR2 ANQGSEA. Here the CDR3 reads CSVVGQYYGYTF. CDR3 bases: TGCAGCGTTGTGGGACAGTACTATGGCTACACCTTC.

The chain couples TRBV20-1 to TRBJ1-2; 8 positions match TRBD1. CDR3 size: 14 residues. Germline-derived CDR1 and CDR2 are DFQATT and SNEGSKA (reference sequence). V shed 3 bases and J 4 bases; nucleotides not matched to a gene: 7. The CDR3: CSASERQGIYGYTF. CDR3 sequence (DNA): TGCAGTGCTAGTGAGAGACAGGGGATCTATGGCTACACCTTC.

This clonotype came up a few times. The chain joins TRBV5-1 to TRBJ2-7; 9 positions match TRBD2. The V gene end was trimmed by 0 bases and the J gene end by 3 bases; junction bases not matched to a gene: 7. The length of the CDR3 is 16 residues. Germline V gene lookup returns CDR1 SGHRS and CDR2 YFSETQ. Here the CDR3 DNA reads TGCGCCAGCAGCTTGGATAGCGGGGGTGTGAGCTACGAGCAGTACTTC. The encoded protein is CASSLDSGGVSYEQYF.

The V and J genes are TRBV10-3 and TRBJ2-3; D tentatively fits TRBD1 or TRBD2 (8 bases each). There are 15 residues in the CDR3. The germline gives CDR1 ENHRY, CDR2 SYGVKD. Trimming pared 11 bases from V and 4 bases from J, leaving 22 bases between. CDR3 DNA sequence: TGTGCCTCACAGGGGGTAGCGGGGAGGTCAGATACGCAGTATTTT. Protein sequence: CASQGVAGRSDTQYF.

V and J are TRBV7-9 and TRBJ2-5; possibly TRBD1 or TRBD2 for D (6 bases each). Near its end, the DNA agrees better with TRBJ2-7, so the J call may be wrong. This CDR3 is built from 13 residues. Germline CDR1 reads SEHNR; CDR2 reads FQNEAQ (reference sequence). The DNA of the CDR3 is TGTGCCAGCAGCTTAGACGGGGGCGGCGAGCAGTACTTC. Residues: CASSLDGGGEQYF.

The rearrangement joins TRBV3-1 to TRBJ1-1, with no clear D. The CDR3 loop spans 13 amino acids. Germline lookup yields CDR1 LGHDT and CDR2 YNNKEL (reference sequence). V dropped 0 bases and J dropped 11 bases, with 13 bases sitting between them. The CDR3, as DNA: TGTGCCAGCAGCCAAGATCGAGTGTCACCCGCTTTCTTT. Protein: CASSQDRVSPAFF.

About this clonotype: One base away lies a much larger clone, so this may be a sequencing read error. The chain has TRBV3-1 and TRBJ2-1, with 7 bases that match TRBD2. CDR1 is LGHDT, CDR2 YNNKEL, per germline (reference sequence). The CDR3 runs to 16 residues. The CDR3 DNA reads as TGTGCCAGCAGCCAAGACCTAGCGGCGGGTTACAATGAGCAGGTCTTC. It yields the protein CASSQDLAAGYNEQVF.

The chain is built from TRBV7-2 and TRBJ1-1; D perhaps matches TRBD1 (6 bases). CDR3 length: 13 amino acids. Trimming removed 5 bases from V and 11 bases from J, with 18 bases in between. CDR1 and CDR2 from the germline V gene are SGHTA and FQGNSA. The CDR3 is CASSRQELGKAFF. Here the CDR3 DNA reads TGTGCCAGCAGCCGACAGGAATTGGGTAAGGCTTTCTTT. Complete variable domain (other parts from reference TRBV7-2 and TRBJ1-1): GAGVSQSPSNKVTEKGKDVELRCDPISGHTALYWYRQSLGQGLEFLIYFQGNSAPDKSGLPSDRFSAERTGGSVSTLTIQRTQQEDSAVYLCASSRQELGKAFFGQGTRLTVV.

The V gene is TRBV20-1, the J gene TRBJ2-2, with 9 bases matching TRBD1. Trimming took 8 bases from V and 5 from J; bases not matched to a gene: 3. Germline values: CDR1 DFQATT, CDR2 SNEGSKA (reference sequence). The CDR3 sequence is 12 residues long. The chain's CDR3 is CSSGTGTGELFF. CDR3 DNA: TGCAGTTCCGGGACAGGGACCGGGGAGCTGTTTTTT.

The chain's CDR3 is CASTFGTGLRSPRSYNEQFF. CDR3 bases: TGTGCCAGCACCTTCGGGACAGGGCTGAGATCCCCCCGCTCCTACAATGAGCAGTTCTTC. The V gene is TRBV6-1, the J gene TRBJ2-1, with 9 positions matching TRBD1. The length of the CDR3 is 20 residues. V dropped 7 bases and J dropped 0; count of bases not matched to a gene: 19. Germline V gene sequence: CDR1 MNHNS, CDR2 SASEGT.

This clonotype has just a few counts. V usage is TRBV15 and J usage is TRBJ1-6, with 7 bases that match TRBD1. The CDR3 length is 16 residues. Trimming at V came to 0 bases and at J to 7 bases, leaving 6 bases not matched to a gene. CDR1 is LNHNV, CDR2 YYDKDF, per germline (reference sequence). CDR3 sequence reads: CATSRDAWDSNSPLHF. As DNA, the CDR3 is TGTGCCACCAGCAGAGATGCGTGGGACAGCAATTCACCCCTCCACTTT. The full variable domain, rest sourced from reference TRBV15 and TRBJ1-6, is DAMVIQNPRYQVTQFGKPVTLSCSQTLNHNVMYWYQQKSSQAPKLLFHYYDKDFNNEADTPDNFQSRRPNTSFCFLDIRSPGLGDTAMYLCATSRDAWDSNSPLHFGNGTRLTVT.

The chain links TRBV5-1 to TRBJ2-5, with TRBD2 identical over 8 bases. The J call may be wrong; the DNA end is better matched by TRBJ2-1. Germline CDR1 and CDR2: SGHRS and YFSETQ. This CDR3 is 14 amino acids long. CDR3 sequence reads: CASSTLAVQETQFF. CDR3 nucleotide sequence: TGCGCCAGCAGCACACTAGCGGTCCAAGAGACCCAGTTCTTC.

The rearrangement uses TRBV27 and TRBJ2-7; D gene unclear. The CDR3 has 11 amino acids. Per the germline V gene, CDR1 is MNHEY and CDR2 is SMNVEV (reference sequence). Trimming removed 4 bases from V and 3 bases from J, with 4 bases in between. The CDR3 region is CASSWYYEQYF. The CDR3 DNA reads TGTGCCAGCAGTTGGTACTACGAGCAGTACTTC.

The chain links TRBV5-1 to TRBJ1-1, with D unclear. Trimming cost V 2 bases and J 5 bases, with 10 bases left between them. The CDR3 length is 13 residues. In germline, CDR1 is SGHRS, CDR2 YFSETQ. The CDR3 DNA sequence: TGCGCCAGCAGCTTTCAGGAGGAAACTGAAGCTTTCTTT. Translating it yields CASSFQEETEAFF.

The V gene is TRBV12-3 or TRBV12-4, the J gene TRBJ2-3, with unresolved D. The CDR3 runs 13 residues. Deletions cut 2 bases from V and 2 bases from J, with 5 bases between. The CDR3 region is CASSLRSTDTQYF. For the CDR3, the DNA is TGTGCCAGCAGTTTAAGGTCCACAGATACGCAGTATTTT.

A few counts support this clonotype. The chain couples TRBV3-1 to TRBJ2-5, with D perhaps given as TRBD1 or TRBD2 (5 bases each). The CDR3 totals 15 residues. In germline, CDR1 is LGHDT, CDR2 YNNKEL (reference sequence). Trimming left V 0 bases short and J 5 bases short, with 13 bases between. CDR3 sequence (DNA): TGTGCCAGCAGCCAAGATCGCCTGTGGGGGGAGACCCAGTACTTC. It encodes CASSQDRLWGETQYF.